The T cell receptor beta chain under discussion was sequenced for a study of blood T cell repertoires in COVID-19. Study context: The cDNA or gDNA used as material had been derived from T cells, B-cell-depleted T cells, or PBMCs.

The protocol was immunoSEQ multiplex PCR, while the TCRdb copy is restricted to in-frame clones and leaves out a portion. The table lists nearly 80,000 clones, roughly 85% of them singletons. This CDR3 has 17 residues. The V segment lost 3 bases and the J segment 2 bases; nucleotides outside the gene matches: 7. Germline-derived CDR1 and CDR2 are KGHSH and LQKENI. The origin of this receptor is a woman older than 75 with active or convalescent COVID-19. The sample consisted of peripheral blood. This chain joins TRBV18 and TRBJ2-6; 7 bases line up with TRBD1. This CDR3 is CASSPYTGAPGANVLTF. CDR3 DNA: TGTGCCAGCTCACCGTATACAGGGGCCCCTGGGGCCAACGTCCTGACTTTC.